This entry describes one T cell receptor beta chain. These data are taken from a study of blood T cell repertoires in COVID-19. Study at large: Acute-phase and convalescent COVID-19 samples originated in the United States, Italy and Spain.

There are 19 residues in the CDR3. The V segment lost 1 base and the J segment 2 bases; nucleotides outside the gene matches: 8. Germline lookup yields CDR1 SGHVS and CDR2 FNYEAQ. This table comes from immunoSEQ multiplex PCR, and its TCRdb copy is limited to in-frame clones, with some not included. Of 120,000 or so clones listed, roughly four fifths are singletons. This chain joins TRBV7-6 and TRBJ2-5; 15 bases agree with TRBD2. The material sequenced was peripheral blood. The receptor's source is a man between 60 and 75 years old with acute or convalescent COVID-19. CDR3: CASSLVGTSGRPLQETQYF. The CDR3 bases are TGTGCCAGCAGCTTAGTAGGGACTAGCGGGAGGCCGCTTCAAGAGACCCAGTACTTC.